The 21 T cell receptor beta chains given below trace back to one sample, sequenced in a study of shared clonotypes between healthy human individuals (dated by TCRdb to the early 2020s). The library was prepared using the immunoSEQ multiplex PCR assay. TCRdb carries this immuneACCESS record with in-frame sequences only. Its versions omit some clonotypes, under half of them owing to an unresolved V gene in the studies checked, with the rest unexplained. For this sample there are 1.5 million to 2.5 million clones; over 85% appear just once. The ten most abundant clones make up 1% to 1.5% of the sample. CD8 naive samples were obtained by positive selection for CCR7 among CD45RO-negative cells, yielding a CD45RA+CCR7+ population from which TemRA cells were excluded. The sequencing sample was made of naive CD8+ T cells sorted from blood. The cell subset or site label for this specimen denotes: CD45RA+CCR7+. The receptors derive from a man between 18 and 35 years old in good health.

The chain carries TRBV18 and TRBJ2-5; D may be TRBD1 (5 bases). The V gene lost 2 bases and the J gene lost 3 bases, with 19 bases spanning the gap. Looked up from germline, CDR1 is KGHSH and CDR2 is LQKENI. This CDR3 region has 17 residues. This CDR3 reads CASSPKVGRAREETQYF. The CDR3 bases are TGTGCCAGCTCACCAAAGGTCGGCAGGGCGAGAGAAGAGACCCAGTACTTC. The variable domain in full, with the rest retrieved from reference TRBV18 and TRBJ2-5, is NAGVMQNPRHLVRRRGQEARLRCSPMKGHSHVYWYRQLPEEGLKFMVYLQKENIIDESGMPKERFSAEFPKEGPSILRIQQVVRGDSAAYFCASSPKVGRAREETQYFGPGTRLLVL.

The chain combines TRBV6-5 with TRBJ1-1; possibly TRBD1 for D (6 bases). This CDR3 comprises 14 residues. The V end was cut by 5 bases, the J end by 1 base, with 11 bases between. Germline values: CDR1 MNHEY, CDR2 SVGAGI. CDR3 sequence reads: CASSDPDRNTEAFF. DNA for the CDR3: TGTGCCAGCAGTGACCCGGACAGGAACACTGAAGCTTTCTTT.

The chain carries TRBV28 and TRBJ2-7, with D perhaps TRBD1 (6 bases). There are 15 residues in the CDR3. The germline gives CDR1 MDHEN, CDR2 SYDVKM. The V end was cut by 4 bases, the J end by 3 bases, with 16 bases between. CDR3 in DNA: TGTGCCAGCAGTTCCTTCGGAGGACAGCACTACGAGCAGTACTTC. As protein: CASSSFGGQHYEQYF.

The rearrangement uses TRBV27 and TRBJ1-5, with D possibly being TRBD1 (5 bases). CDR3 size: 14 residues. Germline V CDR1 and CDR2: MNHEY, SMNVEV (reference sequence). V was clipped by 1 base and J by 6 bases, with 10 bases between them. CDR3 nucleotide sequence: TGTGCCAGCAGTTTATTGGGACCGACTCAGCCCCAGCATTTT. Amino acid sequence: CASSLLGPTQPQHF.

The gene calls are TRBV7-9 and TRBJ2-3, with 8 bases lining up with TRBD2. V gave up 5 bases and J gave up 4 bases; unmatched junction bases: 8. Looked up from germline, CDR1 is SEHNR and CDR2 is FQNEAQ (reference sequence). The CDR3 has 15 residues. Written as DNA, the CDR3 is TGTGCCAGCAGCAACCCGGGGGGGGCCGCAGATACGCAGTATTTT. This encodes CASSNPGGAADTQYF.

J is TRBJ1-1 and V is TRBV25-1, with a tentative D call TRBD1 (6 bases). Germline V gene lookup returns CDR1 MGHDK and CDR2 SYGVNS. The CDR3 covers 14 residues. The V and J ends lost 3 bases and 10 bases respectively, with 18 bases between them. CDR3: CASSDLDGGGGAFF. The CDR3 nucleotides read TGTGCCAGCAGTGATTTGGACGGGGGCGGTGGAGCTTTCTTT.

This chain joins TRBV5-1 and TRBJ2-3, with D possibly called TRBD1 or TRBD2 (5 bases each). V was clipped by 0 bases and J by 2 bases, with 13 bases between them. From germline, CDR1 is SGHRS and CDR2 YFSETQ. The CDR3 is 16 residues long. The CDR3 loop is CASSLGLGELTDTQYF. CDR3 DNA: TGCGCCAGCAGCTTGGGACTGGGGGAACTCACAGATACGCAGTATTTT.

The chain has TRBV11-2 and TRBJ2-7; D is unresolved. Germline V gene data show CDR1 as SGHAT and CDR2 as FQNNGV. Trimming stripped 4 bases from V and 5 bases from J, with 27 bases between. The CDR3 has 18 residues. For the CDR3, the DNA is TGTGCCAGCAGCTCCGCCCCGGGCCCCTTTAAAGCCGCCGACGAGCAGTACTTC. Amino acids: CASSSAPGPFKAADEQYF.

This chain links TRBV6-1 with TRBJ1-5; no firm D call. The germline V gene has CDR1 MNHNS and CDR2 SASEGT. The CDR3 extends over 15 amino acids. The V end lost 2 bases, the J end lost 4 bases, and 12 bases lay between the germline ends. CDR3 in amino acids: CASSEWGSGNQPQHF. CDR3 in DNA: TGTGCCAGCAGTGAATGGGGTAGTGGTAATCAGCCCCAGCATTTT.

The chain recombines TRBV6-5 with TRBJ1-1; 8 nucleotides align to TRBD1. This CDR3 has 15 amino acids. V lost 4 bases to trimming and J lost 0 bases; unmatched junction nucleotides: 4. Germline CDR1 reads MNHEY; CDR2 reads SVGAGI. The CDR3 protein is CASSLGQGMNTEAFF. CDR3 nucleotide sequence: TGTGCCAGCAGTTTAGGACAGGGAATGAACACTGAAGCTTTCTTT.

This clone has only one observation. The chain uses TRBV27 and TRBJ2-5, with D possibly being TRBD1 (6 bases). Trimming took 6 bases from V and 1 from J, leaving 12 bases between them. The germline V gene has CDR1 MNHEY and CDR2 SMNVEV (reference sequence). This CDR3 comprises 14 residues. As DNA, the CDR3 is TGTGCCAGCAGCCCGGGACACTTCCAAGAGACCCAGTACTTC. Translation: CASSPGHFQETQYF.

The chain joins TRBV7-2 to TRBJ1-6, with unresolved D. Germline CDR1 and CDR2: SGHTA and FQGNSA. The CDR3 is 13 residues long. V lost 5 bases and J lost 10, with 12 bases in between. Here the CDR3 reads CASSPAVQSPLHF. CDR3 sequence (DNA): TGTGCCAGCAGCCCTGCAGTGCAGTCACCCCTCCACTTT. The full variable domain, in which reference TRBV7-2 and TRBJ1-6 provide the parts outside the CDR3, is GAGVSQSPSNKVTEKGKDVELRCDPISGHTALYWYRQSLGQGLEFLIYFQGNSAPDKSGLPSDRFSAERTGGSVSTLTIQRTQQEDSAVYLCASSPAVQSPLHFGNGTRLTVT.

The V and J genes are TRBV11-3 and TRBJ2-1; TRBD1 might be the D (5 bases). Germline V gene data show CDR1 as SGHNT and CDR2 as YENEEA. Trimming stripped 1 base from V and 8 bases from J, with 9 bases between. This CDR3 has 13 residues. The DNA for the CDR3 is TGTGCCAGCAGCTTAGGGGGCTGGGATGAGCAGTTCTTC. Translation: CASSLGGWDEQFF. The whole variable domain, filled in from reference TRBV11-3 and TRBJ2-1, reads EAGVVQSPRYKIIEKKQPVAFWCNPISGHNTLYWYLQNLGQGPELLIRYENEEAVDDSQLPKDRFSAERLKGVDSTLKIQPAELGDSAVYLCASSLGGWDEQFFGPGTRLTVL.

The sample holds many counts of this clone. The chain carries TRBV4-3 and TRBJ2-5; D perhaps matches TRBD2 (6 bases). CDR1 is LGHNA and CDR2 is YSLEER in the germline V gene. This CDR3 is 14 amino acids long. Trimming cost V 0 bases and J 5 bases, with 10 bases left between them. The CDR3 DNA follows: TGCGCCAGCAGCCAAGAGCCCGGGAGTGAGACCCAGTACTTC. Its protein is CASSQEPGSETQYF.

The rearrangement uses TRBV5-1 and TRBJ1-4; a weak D match, TRBD1 (6 bases). Per the germline V gene, CDR1 is SGHRS and CDR2 is YFSETQ. Trimming removed 6 bases at V and 7 bases at J, with 22 bases between. CDR3 length equals 16 residues. The CDR3: CASTPKGGQTLEKLFF. As DNA, the CDR3 is TGCGCCAGCACCCCAAAGGGGGGACAAACACTTGAAAAACTGTTTTTT.

The V gene is TRBV4-1, the J gene TRBJ1-1, with D hard to call. Trimming stripped 0 bases from V and 4 bases from J, with 6 bases between. CDR1 MGHRA and CDR2 YSYEKL come from the germline V gene. The CDR3 is made up of 13 amino acids. CDR3 region: CASSQEDRTEAFF. DNA for the CDR3: TGCGCCAGCAGCCAAGAGGACCGCACTGAAGCTTTCTTT.

This sequence joins TRBV11-2 and TRBJ2-7; no firm D call. The CDR3 is 14 amino acids. Trimming shortened V by 2 bases and J by 7 bases, and 15 bases separated the two germline ends. Germline V gene data show CDR1 as SGHAT and CDR2 as FQNNGV. The CDR3 is CASSLSSQYGEQYF. The CDR3 DNA reads as TGTGCCAGCAGCTTATCTTCACAGTACGGGGAGCAGTACTTC.

The V gene is TRBV28, the J gene TRBJ2-5; a possible D gene is TRBD2 (5 bases). The CDR3 totals 16 residues. Germline V gene sequence: CDR1 MDHEN, CDR2 SYDVKM. Trimming took 5 bases from V and 2 from J, leaving 18 bases between them. The CDR3 coding sequence is TGTGCCAGCAGTATACGAACCGGGATCCTACAAGAGACCCAGTACTTC. Translation: CASSIRTGILQETQYF.

The V gene is TRBV7-6, the J gene TRBJ1-6; tentatively, D is TRBD1 (6 bases). Deletions cut 1 base from V and 7 bases from J, with 11 bases between. Germline V gene sequence: CDR1 SGHVS, CDR2 FNYEAQ. CDR3 size: 15 residues. CDR3 in amino acids: CASSLGGGENSPLHF. DNA for the CDR3: TGTGCCAGCAGCTTAGGAGGGGGGGAGAATTCACCCCTCCACTTT.

This sequence joins TRBV5-1 and TRBJ1-1; 8 nucleotides match TRBD1. The CDR3 covers 15 residues. Germline V gene data show CDR1 as SGHRS and CDR2 as YFSETQ. V was pared by 1 base and J by 4 bases, with 6 bases of the junction left unmatched. CDR3 nucleotides: TGCGCCAGCAGCTTGAGAGGACAGGGCGGCACTGAAGCTTTCTTT. It yields the protein CASSLRGQGGTEAFF.

V is TRBV12-5 and J is TRBJ2-5; D is undetermined. Germline V gives CDR1 LGHNT, CDR2 FRNRAP. V was clipped by 0 bases and J by 1 base, with 6 bases between them. This CDR3 contains 14 residues. The CDR3, as DNA: TGTGCTAGTGGTTTGGTAGGGTTCCAAGAGACCCAGTACTTC. Translation: CASGLVGFQETQYF.